Following are 19 T cell receptor beta chains from one sample sequenced in a study of blood T cells in healthy people across ages. A J-beta primer mix and a sample-barcoded 5' primer were used in a second PCR of roughly 6 to 11 cycles. TCRdb re-analysed the 5' RACE reads in MiXCR, keeping a single row per CDR3 protein. The sample carries approximately 810,000 distinct CDR3 sequences, 35% to 40% recorded once. The sequencing input was blood. These receptor sequences come from a young man in good health.

As concerns this clonotype: Just one base apart from a much larger clone, this may be a read error. The chain recombines TRBV24-1 with TRBJ2-1; D remains ambiguous. The tail of the sequence fits TRBJ2-7 better, so the J call may be wrong. The length of the CDR3 is 13 residues. The V gene's germline CDR1 is KGHDR and CDR2 SFDVKD. CDR3 DNA: TGTGCCACCAGTGATTCAGCGTACAATGAGCAGTACTTC. As protein: CATSDSAYNEQYF.

This CDR3 reads CASSREADSYEQYF. Here the CDR3 DNA reads TGCGCCAGCAGCCGCGAGGCAGATTCCTACGAGCAGTACTTC. The rearrangement uses TRBV4-1 and TRBJ2-7; D unresolved. This CDR3 contains 14 residues. Trimming removed 4 bases from V and 1 base from J, with 11 bases in between. Germline V lookup: CDR1 MGHRA, CDR2 YSYEKL.

This clonotype has at least ten counts. This chain links TRBV6-1 with TRBJ2-3, with D unclear. Germline V lookup: CDR1 MNHNS, CDR2 SASEGT. This CDR3 contains 17 residues. Trimming took 7 bases from V and 6 from J, leaving 26 bases between them. In nucleotides, the CDR3 is TGTGCCAGCACCTCCCAATCGCTGGCGTCCTTAGAGGATACGCAGTATTTT. The encoded protein is CASTSQSLASLEDTQYF.

This clonotype was recorded a few times. The chain joins TRBV18 to TRBJ2-2; TRBD1 aligns across 7 bases. Germline V CDR1 and CDR2: KGHSH, LQKENI. There are 15 residues in the CDR3. J gave up 3 bases and V 4 bases, and 5 bases lay outside the gene matches. DNA for the CDR3: TGTGCCAGCTCACAGCGAGGGGGCTACACCGGGGAGCTGTTTTTT. Its translation is CASSQRGGYTGELFF.

This clonotype showed up just a few times. The V and J genes are TRBV20-1 and TRBJ1-1; D may be TRBD1 (5 bases). With 2 bases removed from V and 3 bases from J, the gap between germline ends came to 13 bases. The CDR3 totals 14 residues. Germline values: CDR1 DFQATT, CDR2 SNEGSKA (reference sequence). The DNA of the CDR3 is TGCAGTGCTAGAACTCCAGAGGGGTACACTGAAGCTTTCTTT. This gives the protein CSARTPEGYTEAFF.

This clonotype appeared a few times. The DNA for the CDR3 is TGTGCCACCAGACCCGACCGGGACAGGGTTACTTACGAGCAGTACTTC. This codes for CATRPDRDRVTYEQYF. The chain employs TRBV6-1 and TRBJ2-7; TRBD1 matches 9 bases. The germline V gene encodes CDR1 MNHNS and CDR2 SASEGT. The CDR3 runs 16 residues. The trim removed 10 bases at V and 4 bases at J, leaving 17 bases unmatched.

This clonotype came up a few times. The rearrangement links TRBV7-9 to TRBJ1-2; D possibly corresponds to TRBD1 (6 bases). The CDR3 length is 15 residues. Germline V gives CDR1 SEHNR, CDR2 FQNEAQ (reference sequence). V lost 5 bases and J 4 bases, leaving 17 bases between the germline ends. In DNA form, the CDR3 reads TGTGCCAGCAGCCAGGAGGGGGGCGCCTCCTATGGCTACACCTTC. Protein product: CASSQEGGASYGYTF.

V is TRBV7-2 and J is TRBJ2-5, with 11 bases fitting TRBD1. Unmatched junction bases numbered 6, after V lost 5 bases and J lost 1 base. There are 16 residues in the CDR3. CDR1 is SGHTA, CDR2 FQGNSA, per germline. The CDR3 is CASSLTGTGGQETQYF. The CDR3 DNA reads TGTGCCAGCAGCCTAACCGGGACAGGGGGCCAAGAGACCCAGTACTTC.

The V gene is TRBV20-1, the J gene TRBJ1-6, with no clear D. The germline V and J ends were trimmed by 2 bases and 3 bases, with 8 bases remaining between them. This CDR3 has 14 residues. CDR1 is DFQATT, CDR2 SNEGSKA, per germline (reference sequence). This chain's CDR3 is CSARQNIYNSPLHF. DNA for the CDR3: TGCAGTGCTAGACAGAACATCTATAATTCACCCCTCCACTTT.

Concerning this clonotype itself: A much larger clone sits a single nucleotide away, making a read error possible. This rearrangement joins TRBV12-3 or TRBV12-4 to TRBJ1-2, with no clear D. The CDR3 covers 16 residues. CDR3 sequence reads: CASSASGLFENYDYTF. CDR3 DNA sequence: TGTGCCAGCAGTGCCTCCGGGTTGTTTGAGAACTATGACTACACCTTC.

The CDR3 here is CASKSARGWGNSPLHF. The CDR3 region has the DNA TGTGCCAGCAAATCGGCCCGGGGCTGGGGGAATTCACCCCTCCACTTT. The gene calls are TRBV27 and TRBJ1-6; a weak D match, TRBD1 (5 bases). The CDR3 totals 16 residues. CDR1 MNHEY and CDR2 SMNVEV come from the germline V gene (reference sequence). Trimming shortened V by 7 bases and J by 7 bases, and 20 bases separated the two germline ends.

This clonotype was observed a single time. The J gene is TRBJ2-1, the V gene TRBV13; D not certain. V was pared by 5 bases and J by 13 bases, with 21 bases between. Germline-derived CDR1 and CDR2 are PRHDT and FYEKMQ (reference sequence). The CDR3 has 14 amino acids. In nucleotides, the CDR3 is TGTGCCAGCAGCCCCATGGCGTGGGGTAAGACCCAGTTCTTC. Translated, it gives CASSPMAWGKTQFF.

The V gene is TRBV7-6, the J gene TRBJ1-1; 10 positions agree with TRBD1. In germline, CDR1 is SGHVS, CDR2 FNYEAQ. CDR3 length: 17 amino acids. V was pared by 5 bases and J by 0 bases, with 9 bases of the junction left unmatched. The CDR3 DNA reads as TGTGCCAGCAGCCTAGGGACAGGGGCGATAATGAACACTGAAGCTTTCTTT. Its protein is CASSLGTGAIMNTEAFF.

The rearrangement links TRBV14 to TRBJ2-3, with D possibly being TRBD2 (7 bases). With 4 bases removed from V and 0 bases from J, the gap between germline ends came to 14 bases. The CDR3 covers 16 residues. Germline loops: CDR1 SGHDN, CDR2 FVKESK. The DNA of the CDR3 is TGTGCCAGCAGCCCCCTGGGGGGGCCTAGCACAGATACGCAGTATTTT. It specifies CASSPLGGPSTDTQYF.

The rearrangement uses TRBV3-1 and TRBJ1-1; D perhaps matches TRBD1 (6 bases). The germline V and J ends were trimmed by 1 base and 6 bases, with 12 bases remaining between them. Germline values: CDR1 LGHDT, CDR2 YNNKEL (reference sequence). The CDR3 has 14 residues. The CDR3 region is CASSQATGSAEAFF. In DNA form, the CDR3 reads TGTGCCAGCAGCCAAGCGACAGGTAGTGCTGAAGCTTTCTTT.

The V call is TRBV7-3, the J call TRBJ2-3, with D possibly matching TRBD2 (6 bases). V dropped 7 bases and J dropped 2 bases, with 16 bases sitting between them. Germline V gene sequence: CDR1 SGHTA, CDR2 FQGTGA. This CDR3 has 15 amino acids. CDR3 nucleotide sequence: TGTGCCAGCACGCCCGAGGGGACTTCCACAGATACGCAGTATTTT. This codes for CASTPEGTSTDTQYF. Using reference TRBV7-3 and TRBJ2-3 for the parts outside the CDR3, the full variable domain is GAGVSQTPSNKVTEKGKYVELRCDPISGHTALYWYRQSLGQGPEFLIYFQGTGAADDSGLPNDRFFAVRPEGSVSTLKIQRTERGDSAVYLCASTPEGTSTDTQYFGPGTRLTVL.

This chain links TRBV4-2 with TRBJ1-3; D call uncertain. Germline CDR1 reads LGHNA; CDR2 reads YNFKEQ. This CDR3 has 15 residues. With 0 bases removed from V and 0 bases from J, the gap between germline ends came to 6 bases. The CDR3 reads CASSQDWLSGNTIYF. The CDR3 DNA reads as TGTGCCAGCAGCCAAGATTGGCTCTCTGGAAACACCATATATTTT.

This clonotype has just a few counts. The chain employs TRBV9 and TRBJ2-3, with a possible D match to TRBD2 (5 bases). The germline V gene has CDR1 SGDLS and CDR2 YYNGEE. The CDR3 runs 16 residues. Trimming removed 3 bases at V and 4 bases at J, with 18 bases between. The CDR3 is CASSETSSPSADTQYF. The CDR3 DNA reads TGTGCCAGCAGCGAAACTAGTTCCCCTTCGGCAGATACGCAGTATTTT.

The chain is built from TRBV9 and TRBJ2-3, with D possibly TRBD2 on 6 matching bases. Germline values: CDR1 SGDLS, CDR2 YYNGEE. V lost 3 bases and J 5 bases, leaving 19 bases between the germline ends. This CDR3 has 16 amino acids. CDR3 loop: CASSATAGGEGDTQYF. The CDR3 DNA is TGTGCCAGCAGCGCCACCGCTGGCGGGGAAGGAGATACGCAGTATTTT.